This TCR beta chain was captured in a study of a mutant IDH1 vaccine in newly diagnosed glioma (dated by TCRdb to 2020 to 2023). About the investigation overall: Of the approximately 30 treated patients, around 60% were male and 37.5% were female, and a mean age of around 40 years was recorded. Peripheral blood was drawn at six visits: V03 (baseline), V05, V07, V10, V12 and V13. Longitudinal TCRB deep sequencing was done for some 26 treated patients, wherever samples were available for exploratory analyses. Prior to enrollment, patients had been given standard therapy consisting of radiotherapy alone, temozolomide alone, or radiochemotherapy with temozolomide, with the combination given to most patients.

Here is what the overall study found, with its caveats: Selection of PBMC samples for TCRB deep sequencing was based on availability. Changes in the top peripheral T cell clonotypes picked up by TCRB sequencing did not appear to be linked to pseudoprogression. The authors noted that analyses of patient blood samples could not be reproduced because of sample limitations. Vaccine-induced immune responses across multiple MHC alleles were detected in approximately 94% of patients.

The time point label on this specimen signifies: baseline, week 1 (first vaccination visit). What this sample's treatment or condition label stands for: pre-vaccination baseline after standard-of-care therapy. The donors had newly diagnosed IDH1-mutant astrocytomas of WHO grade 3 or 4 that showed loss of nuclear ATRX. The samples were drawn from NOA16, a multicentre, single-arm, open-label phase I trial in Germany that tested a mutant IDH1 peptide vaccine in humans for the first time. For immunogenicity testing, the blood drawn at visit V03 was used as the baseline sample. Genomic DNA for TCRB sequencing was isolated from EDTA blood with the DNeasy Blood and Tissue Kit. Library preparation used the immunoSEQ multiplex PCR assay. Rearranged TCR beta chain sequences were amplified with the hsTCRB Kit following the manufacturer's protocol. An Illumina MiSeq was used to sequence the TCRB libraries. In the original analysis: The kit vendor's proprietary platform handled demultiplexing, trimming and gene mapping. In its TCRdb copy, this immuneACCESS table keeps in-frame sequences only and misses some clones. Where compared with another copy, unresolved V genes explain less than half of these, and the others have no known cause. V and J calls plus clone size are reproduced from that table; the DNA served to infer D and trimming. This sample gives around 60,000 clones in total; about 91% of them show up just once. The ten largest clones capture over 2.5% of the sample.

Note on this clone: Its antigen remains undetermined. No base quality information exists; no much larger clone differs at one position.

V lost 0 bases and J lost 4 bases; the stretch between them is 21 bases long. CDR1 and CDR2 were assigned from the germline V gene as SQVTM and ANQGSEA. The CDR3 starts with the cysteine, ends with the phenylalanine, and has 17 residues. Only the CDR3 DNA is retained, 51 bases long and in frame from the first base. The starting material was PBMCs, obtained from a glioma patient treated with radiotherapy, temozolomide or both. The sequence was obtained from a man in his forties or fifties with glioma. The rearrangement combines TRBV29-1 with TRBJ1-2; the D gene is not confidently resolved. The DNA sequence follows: TGCAGCGTTGAAGATCATCCAGAATTGGGTAGTGGCTATGGCTACACCTTC. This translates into CSVEDHPELGSGYGYTF. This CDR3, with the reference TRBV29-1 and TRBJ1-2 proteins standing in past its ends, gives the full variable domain SAVISQKPSRDICQRGTSLTIQCQVDSQVTMMFWYRQQPGQSLTLIATANQGSEATYESGFVIDKFPISRPNLTFSTLTVSNMSPEDSSIYLCSVEDHPELGSGYGYTFGSGTRLTVV.